These 21 T cell receptor beta chains share one sample of origin, sequenced in a study of patients and donors after allogeneic stem cell transplantation. MiXCR, run by TCRdb on the RT-PCR reads, gives a single entry per CDR3 protein. The table lists 70,000 to 100,000 distinct CDR3 sequences, around 5% of them singletons. Sequenced: blood, either unsorted or a sorted T cell fraction (not recorded which). The receptors derive from a human donor who was either an allogeneic HSCT recipient or a stem cell or donor lymphocyte infusion donor (not recorded which). It is not recorded whose cells these are; they may come from a transplant donor.

Many counts were recorded for this clonotype. The rearrangement links TRBV28 to TRBJ2-7; perhaps TRBD1 as D (6 bases). Trimming took off 8 bases at V and 2 bases at J, with 7 bases between the two ends. This CDR3 contains 11 residues. CDR1 MDHEN and CDR2 SYDVKM come from the germline V gene. The CDR3 region is CASEGAYEQYF. CDR3 DNA sequence: TGTGCCAGCGAGGGGGCCTACGAGCAGTACTTC.

The gene calls are TRBV9 and TRBJ1-2; TRBD1 matches at 7 bases. Germline loops: CDR1 SGDLS, CDR2 YYNGEE. V shed 3 bases, J shed 8 bases, and the junction held 10 bases outside the gene matches. The CDR3 sequence is 14 residues long. CDR3 in DNA: TGTGCCAGCAGCGCAGCGGACAGGCCGTGGGGCTACACCTTC. This gives the protein CASSAADRPWGYTF.

This clonotype was counted at least ten times. The V and J genes are TRBV19 and TRBJ1-2; 9 bases fit TRBD1. The CDR3 spans 14 residues. Germline V gene sequence: CDR1 LNHDA, CDR2 SQIVND (reference sequence). Trimming took 5 bases from V and 5 from J; bases not matched to a gene: 6. The CDR3 DNA reads TGTGCCAGTAGTGTAACCGGGACAGGGTATGGCTACACCTTC. This encodes CASSVTGTGYGYTF.

This clonotype was seen repeatedly, ten times or more. The chain combines TRBV27 with TRBJ2-7; no clear D gene. Trimming left V 7 bases short and J 0 bases short, with 10 bases between. CDR3 length: 13 residues. The V gene's germline CDR1 is MNHEY and CDR2 SMNVEV (reference sequence). The CDR3 sequence is CASTQDHSYEQYF. CDR3 DNA: TGTGCCAGCACCCAGGACCACTCCTACGAGCAGTACTTC.

This clonotype was counted at least ten times. The V call is TRBV3-1, the J call TRBJ2-7; the D call may be TRBD1 or TRBD2 (5 bases each). This CDR3 is 14 amino acids long. Trimming removed 4 bases from V and 2 bases from J, with 12 bases in between. Germline CDR1 and CDR2: LGHDT and YNNKEL (reference sequence). This CDR3 reads CASSRRDQAYEQYF. CDR3 DNA: TGTGCCAGCAGCCGACGGGACCAAGCCTACGAGCAGTACTTC.

This clonotype has only a few counts. The rearrangement uses TRBV12-3 or TRBV12-4 and TRBJ1-6, with D hard to call. Between the trimmed V and J ends, which lost 3 bases and 14 bases, there was a span of 14 bases. The CDR3 runs 13 residues. The CDR3: CASSFGFPMALHF. Written as DNA, the CDR3 is TGTGCCAGCAGTTTCGGGTTCCCCATGGCCCTCCACTTT.

The chain couples TRBV28 to TRBJ1-2, with D maybe TRBD1 (5 bases). Germline CDR1 is MDHEN and CDR2 is SYDVKM. The CDR3 covers 18 residues. V was cut by 5 bases and J by 0 bases, with 22 bases left in between. CDR3 sequence reads: CASSTTGWDYQSNYGYTF. The CDR3 coding sequence is TGTGCCAGCAGTACAACAGGATGGGACTACCAATCTAACTATGGCTACACCTTC.

This clonotype was observed at least ten times. The chain has TRBV6-5 and TRBJ2-3; D is undetermined. This CDR3 comprises 16 residues. Germline V gives CDR1 MNHEY, CDR2 SVGAGI. V lost 2 bases to trimming and J lost 2 bases, with 14 bases between them. The CDR3 DNA reads TGTGCCAGCAGTTACCAGACTCCTACAATCACAGATACGCAGTATTTT. It specifies CASSYQTPTITDTQYF.

This clonotype was seen repeatedly, ten times or more. The genes are TRBV11-2 and TRBJ2-5; tentative D call: TRBD2 (5 bases). The CDR3 is made up of 14 amino acids. Per germline, CDR1 SGHAT and CDR2 FQNNGV. V dropped 3 bases and J dropped 2 bases, with 10 bases sitting between them. The CDR3 reads CASSFSGIQETQYF. The CDR3 DNA sequence: TGTGCCAGCAGCTTCTCCGGGATACAAGAGACCCAGTACTTC.

With regard to this clonotype: This sequence may be a read error, since a much larger clone differs from it by one base. The chain is built from TRBV7-9 and TRBJ1-4; D not certain. The germline CDR1 and CDR2 sequences are SEHNR and FQNEAQ (reference sequence). The V end lost 1 base, the J end lost 8 bases, and 5 bases lay between the germline ends. CDR3 length: 12 residues. CDR3 in DNA: TGTGCCAGCAGCTTAGGGGAGGAAAAACTGTTTTTT. Its translation: CASSLGEEKLFF.

At least ten counts were recorded for this clonotype. DNA for the CDR3: TGCAGCGTTAAAACAGGGTCCGGGGCCAACGTCCTGACTTTC. Translating gives CSVKTGSGANVLTF. The genes are TRBV29-1 and TRBJ2-6; tentatively, D is TRBD1 (6 bases). This CDR3 has 14 residues. CDR1 is SQVTM, CDR2 ANQGSEA, per germline. V lost 5 bases, J lost 4 bases, and 12 bases lay in between. Drawing the rest from reference TRBV29-1 and TRBJ2-6, the complete variable domain is SAVISQKPSRDICQRGTSLTIQCQVDSQVTMMFWYRQQPGQSLTLIATANQGSEATYESGFVIDKFPISRPNLTFSTLTVSNMSPEDSSIYLCSVKTGSGANVLTFGAGSRLTVL.

The chain links TRBV19 to TRBJ2-5; 11 nucleotides agree with TRBD2. CDR1 LNHDA and CDR2 SQIVND come from the germline V gene (reference sequence). The CDR3 loop spans 16 amino acids. V gave up 3 bases and J gave up 1 base; unmatched junction bases: 4. The CDR3 sequence is CASSISSGGIQETQYF. The CDR3 DNA reads TGTGCCAGTAGTATCTCTAGCGGGGGGATCCAAGAGACCCAGTACTTC.

This clonotype was recorded many times. The gene calls are TRBV7-8 and TRBJ2-7; 14 bases agree with TRBD2. The trim removed 5 bases at V and 1 base at J, leaving 10 bases unmatched. This CDR3 region has 18 residues. Germline V lookup: CDR1 SGHVS, CDR2 FQNEAQ. CDR3 residues: CASSAHRLAGGPSYEQYF. The CDR3 DNA reads as TGTGCCAGCAGCGCCCACAGACTAGCGGGAGGGCCTTCCTACGAGCAGTACTTC.

The table lists this clonotype with many counts. This rearrangement joins TRBV7-3 to TRBJ1-1; 9 bases match TRBD1. Looked up from germline, CDR1 is SGHTA and CDR2 is FQGTGA. The CDR3 sequence is 14 residues long. Unmatched junction bases numbered 4, after V lost 5 bases and J lost 3 bases. CDR3 residues: CASSPRQGDTEAFF. The CDR3 DNA reads as TGTGCCAGCAGCCCTCGACAGGGGGACACTGAAGCTTTCTTT. The variable domain in full, completed from reference TRBV7-3 and TRBJ1-1, reads GAGVSQTPSNKVTEKGKYVELRCDPISGHTALYWYRQSLGQGPEFLIYFQGTGAADDSGLPNDRFFAVRPEGSVSTLKIQRTERGDSAVYLCASSPRQGDTEAFFGQGTRLTVV.

This clonotype was observed many times. This sequence joins TRBV27 and TRBJ1-6; D is ambiguous. The V and J ends lost 7 bases and 8 bases respectively, with 12 bases between them. The germline CDR1 and CDR2 sequences are MNHEY and SMNVEV (reference sequence). The CDR3 has 13 residues. CDR3: CASKGNSDSPLHF. For the CDR3, the DNA is TGTGCCAGCAAGGGTAACTCGGATTCACCCCTCCACTTT.

This clonotype was found many times. V gene TRBV7-9 combines with J gene TRBJ1-1, with 9 nucleotides matching TRBD1. V lost 5 bases to trimming and J lost 4 bases; unmatched junction nucleotides: 5. Germline loops: CDR1 SEHNR, CDR2 FQNEAQ (reference sequence). This CDR3 is 14 amino acids long. CDR3 residues: CASSTGQGATEAFF. The CDR3 nucleotides read TGTGCCAGCAGCACGGGACAGGGAGCCACTGAAGCTTTCTTT.

This clonotype has a count of ten or more. V gene TRBV29-1 combines with J gene TRBJ1-1; the D is unclear. Germline assignment: CDR1 SQVTM and CDR2 ANQGSEA. This CDR3 contains 13 residues. V lost 5 bases and J lost 0, with 10 bases in between. The CDR3 here is CSVRGNMNTEAFF. In DNA, the CDR3 is TGCAGCGTTAGAGGGAACATGAACACTGAAGCTTTCTTT.

Many counts were recorded for this clonotype. The V and J genes are TRBV20-1 and TRBJ2-7, with D tentatively TRBD1 or TRBD2 (6 bases each). CDR3 length equals 14 residues. Germline values: CDR1 DFQATT, CDR2 SNEGSKA (reference sequence). Trimming shortened V by 6 bases and J by 0 bases, and 15 bases separated the two germline ends. CDR3 residues: CSAPRGASSYEQYF. In DNA form, the CDR3 reads TGCAGTGCCCCGAGGGGGGCTAGCTCCTACGAGCAGTACTTC.

There are many counts of this clonotype. The J gene is TRBJ1-1, the V gene TRBV10-3; D possibly corresponds to TRBD1 (5 bases). The CDR3 loop spans 13 amino acids. CDR1 ENHRY and CDR2 SYGVKD come from the germline V gene. The V and J ends lost 3 bases and 11 bases respectively, with 16 bases between them. CDR3 residues: CAISDEGDGGAFF. CDR3 DNA: TGTGCCATCAGTGATGAAGGGGACGGGGGTGCTTTCTTT.

This clonotype has ten or more counts. The CDR3 region is CASPQHGNTGELFF. CDR3 DNA sequence: TGTGCCAGCCCTCAACACGGGAACACCGGGGAGCTGTTTTTT. The chain carries TRBV12-3 or TRBV12-4 and TRBJ2-2; no firm D call. The V gene lost 8 bases and the J gene lost 1 base, with 11 bases spanning the gap. The CDR3 has 14 amino acids.

Many counts were recorded for this clonotype. This chain links TRBV5-1 with TRBJ2-2; the match to TRBD2 covers 11 bases. With 4 bases clipped from V and 3 bases from J, the junction kept 14 bases outside the gene matches. This CDR3 contains 19 residues. Germline CDR1 reads SGHRS; CDR2 reads YFSETQ. CDR3 residues: CASSPYPLAGGEYTGELFF. CDR3 coding DNA: TGCGCCAGCAGCCCGTACCCCTTAGCGGGAGGGGAGTACACCGGGGAGCTGTTTTTT.